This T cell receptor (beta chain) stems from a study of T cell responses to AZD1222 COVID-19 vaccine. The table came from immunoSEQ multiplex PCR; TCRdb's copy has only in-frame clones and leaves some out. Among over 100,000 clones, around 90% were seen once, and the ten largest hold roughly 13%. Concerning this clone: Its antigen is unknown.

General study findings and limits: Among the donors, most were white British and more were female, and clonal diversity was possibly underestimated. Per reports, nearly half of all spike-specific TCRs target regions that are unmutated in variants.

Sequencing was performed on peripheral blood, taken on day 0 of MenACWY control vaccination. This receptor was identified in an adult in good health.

Written as DNA, the CDR3 is TGTGCCACCAGCAGAGACCTGTTCCCTACGCCGGCGAGGGGAGAGGGCTACACCTTC. Amino acid sequence: CATSRDLFPTPARGEGYTF. This rearrangement joins TRBV15 to TRBJ1-2; weak D call: TRBD1 (5 bases). Per the germline V gene, CDR1 is LNHNV and CDR2 is YYDKDF (reference sequence). This CDR3 is 19 amino acids long. The ends were cut back, 0 bases at V and 8 bases at J, with 28 bases in the middle.